This T cell receptor beta chain was documented in a study of T-cell memory formation after mild COVID-19. Overall study context: The study found TCR clusters largely donor specific.

The CDR3 covers 13 residues. With 5 bases removed from V and 7 bases from J, the gap between germline ends came to 14 bases. Germline CDR1 reads SGHTA; CDR2 reads FQGNSA. TCRdb analysed the 5' RACE reads with MiXCR anew, one entry per CDR3 protein. The sample shows approximately 300,000 distinct CDR3 sequences, approximately 16% of them seen only once. This clonotype was obtained from a man between 18 and 35 years old who had mild COVID-19 (a few samples of this study predate the infection). Cell type and time point are not known. V gene TRBV7-2 combines with J gene TRBJ2-5, with D uncertain. Sample: PBMCs or a T cell subset sorted from them (not recorded which). The CDR3 DNA reads TGTGCCAGCAGCCTAACCCTCGTGGGGACCCAGTACTTC. It encodes CASSLTLVGTQYF.